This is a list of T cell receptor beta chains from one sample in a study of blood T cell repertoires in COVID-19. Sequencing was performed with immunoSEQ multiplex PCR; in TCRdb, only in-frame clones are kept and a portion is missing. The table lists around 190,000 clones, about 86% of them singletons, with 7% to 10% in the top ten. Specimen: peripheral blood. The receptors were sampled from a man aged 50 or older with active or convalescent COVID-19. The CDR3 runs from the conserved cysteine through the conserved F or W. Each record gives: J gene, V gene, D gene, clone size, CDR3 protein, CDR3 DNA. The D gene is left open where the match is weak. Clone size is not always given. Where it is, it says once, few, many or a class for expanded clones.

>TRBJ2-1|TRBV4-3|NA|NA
CASSQDGGQGAYNEQFF
TGCGCCAGCAGCCAAGATGGGGGGCAGGGGGCCTACAATGAGCAGTTCTTC
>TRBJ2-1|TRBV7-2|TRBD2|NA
CASSLAASGGYNEQFF
TGTGCCAGCAGCTTAGCGGCTAGCGGGGGTTACAATGAGCAGTTCTTC
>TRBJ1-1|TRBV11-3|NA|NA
CASSLNQGEAFF
TGTGCCAGCAGCTTAAATCAGGGGGAAGCTTTCTTT
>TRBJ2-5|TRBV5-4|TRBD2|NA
CASSLTTSVETQYF
TGTGCCAGCAGCTTGACGACTAGCGTGGAGACCCAGTACTTC
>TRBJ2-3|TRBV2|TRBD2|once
CASSSRSGGATDTQYF
TGTGCCAGCAGTTCTCGTAGCGGGGGGGCCACAGATACGCAGTATTTT
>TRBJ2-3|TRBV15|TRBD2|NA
CATSRGLGSGGASTDTQYF
TGTGCCACCAGCAGAGGTCTGGGTAGCGGGGGGGCTAGCACAGATACGCAGTATTTT
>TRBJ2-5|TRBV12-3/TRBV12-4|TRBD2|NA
CASSRGGETQYF
TGTGCCAGCAGCCGCGGGGGGGAGACCCAGTACTTC
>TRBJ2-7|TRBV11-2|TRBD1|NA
CASSHPGQGTDEQYF
TGTGCCAGCAGCCACCCGGGACAGGGGACGGACGAGCAGTACTTC
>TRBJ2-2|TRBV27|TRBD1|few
CASSLGTANTGELFF
TGTGCCAGCAGTTTGGGGACAGCGAACACCGGGGAGCTGTTTTTT
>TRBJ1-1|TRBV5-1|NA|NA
CASSPTIRVDGNTEAFF
TGCGCCAGCAGCCCAACTATTAGAGTCGACGGGAACACTGAAGCTTTCTTT
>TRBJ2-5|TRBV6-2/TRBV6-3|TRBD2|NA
CASSTIAGQETQYF
TGTGCCAGCAGTACCATAGCGGGGCAAGAGACCCAGTACTTC
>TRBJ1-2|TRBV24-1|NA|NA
CATSGRQVNYGYTF
TGTGCCACCAGTGGCCGACAGGTTAACTATGGCTACACCTTC
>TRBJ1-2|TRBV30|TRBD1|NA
CAWSSGTGGWNYGYTF
TGTGCCTGGAGCTCCGGGACAGGGGGCTGGAACTATGGCTACACCTTC